This T cell receptor (beta chain) derives from a study of cytomegalovirus exposure and HLA in healthy donors. The PCR had 60 Vbeta and 13 Jbeta primers. Sequenced by immunoSEQ multiplex PCR; TCRdb stores in-frame clones only, minus some. There are 50,000 or so clones in the sample, with roughly 26% held by the top ten. Regarding donors, all were healthy bone marrow donors. Study-level results: Only CMV serostatus was available as immune exposure information.

CDR1 is SGHVS, CDR2 FQNEAQ, per germline. This CDR3 contains 16 residues. V was trimmed by 5 bases and J by 3 bases, leaving 18 bases between them. Regarding this clone: Its antigen remains unknown.

The TCR was taken from a man in his forties in good health and CMV-seropositive. The chain couples TRBV7-8 to TRBJ2-3, with D maybe TRBD2 (6 bases). The sequenced sample was PBMCs. CDR3 in amino acids: CASSPQSGDLTDTQYF. The CDR3 DNA is TGTGCCAGCAGCCCACAATCGGGGGATCTGACAGATACGCAGTATTTT.